This TCR beta chain was identified in a study of control samples from healthy donors and cancer patients. Sequenced by immunoSEQ multiplex PCR; TCRdb stores in-frame clones only, minus some. The data contain 90,000 or so clones, roughly 80% of them seen just once; the ten biggest clones take up about 35%. This CDR3 is 14 amino acids long. V lost 2 bases and J lost 1, with 6 bases in between. The germline V gene encodes CDR1 MNHEY and CDR2 SVGAGI. The clonotype comes from a man aged 70-80 years with lung cancer. V usage is TRBV6-5 and J usage is TRBJ1-5; no clear D gene. Sequencing was carried out using PBMCs. The chain's CDR3 is CASSYDNSNQPQHF. The CDR3 bases are TGTGCCAGCAGTTACGACAACAGCAATCAGCCCCAGCATTTT.